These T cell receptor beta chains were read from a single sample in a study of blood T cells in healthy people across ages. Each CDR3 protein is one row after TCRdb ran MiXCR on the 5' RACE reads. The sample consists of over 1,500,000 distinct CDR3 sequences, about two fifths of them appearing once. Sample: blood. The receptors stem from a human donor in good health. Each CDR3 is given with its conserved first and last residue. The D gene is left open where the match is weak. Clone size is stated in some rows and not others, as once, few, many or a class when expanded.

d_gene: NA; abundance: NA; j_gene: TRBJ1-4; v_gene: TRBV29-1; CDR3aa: CSVSTAEKLFF; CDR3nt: TGCAGCGTTTCGACCGCTGAAAAACTGTTTTTT
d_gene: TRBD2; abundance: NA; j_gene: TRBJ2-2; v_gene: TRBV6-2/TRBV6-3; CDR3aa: CASRATSGGNTGELFF; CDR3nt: TGTGCCAGCAGAGCCACTAGCGGGGGGAACACCGGGGAGCTGTTTTTT
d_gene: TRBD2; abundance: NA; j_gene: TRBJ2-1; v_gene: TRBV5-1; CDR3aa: CASSFESGGYNEQFF; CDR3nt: TGCGCCAGCAGCTTTGAGAGCGGGGGGTACAATGAGCAGTTCTTC
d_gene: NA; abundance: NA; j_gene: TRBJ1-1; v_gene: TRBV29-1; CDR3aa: CSAEGSGTEAFF; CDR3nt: TGCAGCGCAGAGGGGAGTGGAACTGAAGCTTTCTTT
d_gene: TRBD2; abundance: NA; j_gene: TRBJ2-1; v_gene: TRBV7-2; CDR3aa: CASNPTSGGPREQFF; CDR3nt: TGTGCCAGCAACCCGACTAGCGGGGGCCCTAGGGAGCAGTTCTTC
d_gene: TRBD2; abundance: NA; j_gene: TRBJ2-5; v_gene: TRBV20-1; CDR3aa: CSAVSGGFQETQYF; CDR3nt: TGCAGTGCTGTAAGCGGGGGTTTCCAAGAGACCCAGTACTTC
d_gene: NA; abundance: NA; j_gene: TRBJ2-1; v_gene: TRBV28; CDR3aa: CASSSNPPGFNEQFF; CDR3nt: TGTGCCAGCAGTTCAAACCCCCCTGGGTTCAATGAGCAGTTCTTC
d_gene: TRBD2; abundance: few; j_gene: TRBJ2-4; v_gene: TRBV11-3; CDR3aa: CASSFRAGGPVTSDIQYF; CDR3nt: TGTGCCAGCAGCTTTAGAGCGGGGGGGCCAGTTACCTCTGACATTCAGTACTTC
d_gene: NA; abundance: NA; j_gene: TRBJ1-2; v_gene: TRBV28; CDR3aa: CASSVVQADGYTF; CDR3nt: TGTGCCAGCAGTGTGGTTCAGGCGGATGGCTACACCTTC
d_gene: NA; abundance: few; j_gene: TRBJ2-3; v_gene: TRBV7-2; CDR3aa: CASSARLPDTQYF; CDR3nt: TGTGCCAGCAGCGCCAGACTCCCAGATACGCAGTATTTT
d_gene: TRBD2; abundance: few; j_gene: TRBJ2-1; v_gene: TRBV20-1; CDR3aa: CSATTSGGANEQFF; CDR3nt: TGCAGTGCTACAACTAGCGGGGGGGCCAATGAGCAGTTCTTC
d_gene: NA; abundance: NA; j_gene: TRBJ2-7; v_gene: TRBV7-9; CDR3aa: CASSSSHPYEQYF; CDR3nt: TGTGCCAGCAGCTCATCACACCCCTACGAGCAGTACTTC
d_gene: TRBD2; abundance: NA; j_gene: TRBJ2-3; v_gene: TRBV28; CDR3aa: CASRGTSYADTQYF; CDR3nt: TGTGCCAGCAGGGGGACTAGCTATGCAGATACGCAGTATTTT
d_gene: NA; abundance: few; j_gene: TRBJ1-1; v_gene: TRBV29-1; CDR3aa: CSVEGGYAEAFF; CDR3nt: TGCAGCGTTGAGGGGGGGTACGCTGAAGCTTTCTTT
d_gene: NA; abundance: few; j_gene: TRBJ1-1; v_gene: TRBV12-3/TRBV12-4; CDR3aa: CASRQAMNTEAFF; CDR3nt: TGTGCCAGCAGACAGGCGATGAACACTGAAGCTTTCTTT
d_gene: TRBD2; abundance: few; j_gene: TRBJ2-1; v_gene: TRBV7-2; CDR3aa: CASSLALAGNNEQFF; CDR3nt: TGTGCCAGCAGTTTAGCGCTAGCGGGAAACAATGAGCAGTTCTTC
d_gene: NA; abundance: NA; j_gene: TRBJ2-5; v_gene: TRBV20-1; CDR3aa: CSAGRPDQETQYF; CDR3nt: TGCAGTGCTGGTCGACCAGACCAAGAGACCCAGTACTTC
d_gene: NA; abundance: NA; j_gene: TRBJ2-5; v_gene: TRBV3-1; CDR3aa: CASSSSARRYQETQYF; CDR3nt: TGTGCCAGCAGTTCCAGCGCGCGGAGGTACCAAGAGACCCAGTACTTC
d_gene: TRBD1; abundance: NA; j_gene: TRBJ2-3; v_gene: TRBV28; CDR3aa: CATSDRGSDTQYF; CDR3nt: TGTGCCACCTCGGACAGGGGGTCAGATACGCAGTATTTT
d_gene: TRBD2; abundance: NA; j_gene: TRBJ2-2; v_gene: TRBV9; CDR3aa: CASSARLAGGTGELFF; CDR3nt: TGTGCCAGCAGCGCCAGACTAGCGGGGGGTACCGGGGAGCTGTTTTTT
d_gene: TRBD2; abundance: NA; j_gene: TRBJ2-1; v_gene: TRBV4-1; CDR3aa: CASSQASGGVYNEQFF; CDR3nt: TGCGCCAGCAGCCAGGCCAGCGGGGGGGTCTACAATGAGCAGTTCTTC
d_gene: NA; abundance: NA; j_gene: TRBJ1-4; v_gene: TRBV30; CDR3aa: CARGPGGDEKLFF; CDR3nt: TGTGCCCGCGGTCCTGGGGGGGATGAAAAACTGTTTTTT
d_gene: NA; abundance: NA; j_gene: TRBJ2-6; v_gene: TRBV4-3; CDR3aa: CASSQDHRYSGTNVLTF; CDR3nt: TGCGCCAGCAGCCAAGATCACAGATACTCTGGGACCAACGTCCTGACTTTC
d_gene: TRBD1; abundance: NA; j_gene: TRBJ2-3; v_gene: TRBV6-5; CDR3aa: CASSSKTRGTGSTDTQYF; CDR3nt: TGTGCCAGCAGTTCCAAAACCAGGGGGACAGGCAGCACAGATACGCAGTATTTT
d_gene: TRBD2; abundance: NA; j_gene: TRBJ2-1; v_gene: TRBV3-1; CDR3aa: CASSQDLGGAGRRNNGQFF; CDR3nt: TGTGCCAGCAGCCAAGATCTTGGGGGAGCGGGGAGGAGAAACAATGGGCAGTTCTTC
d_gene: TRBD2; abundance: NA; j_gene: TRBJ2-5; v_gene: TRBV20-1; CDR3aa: CSASDAGGETQYF; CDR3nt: TGCAGTGCTAGCGACGCGGGGGGGGAGACCCAGTACTTC
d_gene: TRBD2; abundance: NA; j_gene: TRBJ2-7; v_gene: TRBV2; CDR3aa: CASRIGTSGEGPYEQYF; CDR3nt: TGTGCCAGCAGAATAGGGACTAGCGGGGAGGGTCCCTACGAGCAGTACTTC
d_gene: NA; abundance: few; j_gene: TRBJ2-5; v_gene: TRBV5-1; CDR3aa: CASSLFPETQETQYF; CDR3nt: TGCGCCAGCAGCTTGTTTCCAGAGACCCAAGAGACCCAGTACTTC
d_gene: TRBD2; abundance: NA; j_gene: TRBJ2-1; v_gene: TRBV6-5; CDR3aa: CASTKASTSGGHEQFF; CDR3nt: TGTGCCAGCACCAAAGCCTCCACTAGCGGGGGCCATGAGCAGTTCTTC
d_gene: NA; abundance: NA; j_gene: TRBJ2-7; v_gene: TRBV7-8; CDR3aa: CASSLQAIMAYEQYF; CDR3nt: TGTGCCAGCAGCCTCCAGGCAATCATGGCCTACGAGCAGTACTTC
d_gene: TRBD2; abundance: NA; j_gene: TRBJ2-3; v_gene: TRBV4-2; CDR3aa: CASSQLAGINTDTQYF; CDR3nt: TGTGCCAGCAGCCAACTAGCGGGGATTAACACAGATACGCAGTATTTT
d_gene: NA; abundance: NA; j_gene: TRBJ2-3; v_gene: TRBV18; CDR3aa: CASSPAGLGDTQYF; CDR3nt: TGTGCCAGCTCACCAGCCGGTTTGGGAGATACGCAGTATTTT
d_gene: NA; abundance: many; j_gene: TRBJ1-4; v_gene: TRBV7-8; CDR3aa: CASSLTGAYAKLFF; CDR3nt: TGTGCCAGCAGCTTAACGGGGGCGTACGCAAAACTGTTTTTT
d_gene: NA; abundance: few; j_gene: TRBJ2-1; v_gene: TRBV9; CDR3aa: CASSVGPNNEQFF; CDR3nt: TGTGCCAGCAGCGTCGGACCTAACAATGAGCAGTTCTTC
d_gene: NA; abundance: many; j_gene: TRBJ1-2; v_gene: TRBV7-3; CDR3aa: CASSLMGGDGYTF; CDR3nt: TGTGCCAGCAGCTTAATGGGAGGGGATGGCTACACCTTC
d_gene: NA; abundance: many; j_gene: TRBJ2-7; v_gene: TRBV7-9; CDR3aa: CASSQLTGDSYEQYF; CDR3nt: TGTGCCAGCAGCCAACTGACAGGAGACTCCTACGAGCAGTACTTC
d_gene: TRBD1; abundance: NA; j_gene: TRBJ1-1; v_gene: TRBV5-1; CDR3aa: CASSSGQTVVNTEAFF; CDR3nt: TGCGCCAGCAGCTCGGGACAGACAGTAGTCAACACTGAAGCTTTCTTT
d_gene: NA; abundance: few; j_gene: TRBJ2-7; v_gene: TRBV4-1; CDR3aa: CASSQDTGTLEQYF; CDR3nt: TGCGCCAGCAGCCAAGATACCGGGACTCTTGAGCAGTACTTC
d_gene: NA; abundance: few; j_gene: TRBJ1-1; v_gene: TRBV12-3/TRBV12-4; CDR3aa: CASSEEIMNTEAFF; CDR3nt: TGTGCCAGCAGTGAAGAGATCATGAACACTGAAGCTTTCTTT
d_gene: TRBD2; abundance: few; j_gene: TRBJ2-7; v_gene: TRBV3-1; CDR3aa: CASSQEASSGGRYEQYF; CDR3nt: TGTGCCAGCAGCCAAGAGGCCTCTAGCGGGGGCCGCTACGAGCAGTACTTC
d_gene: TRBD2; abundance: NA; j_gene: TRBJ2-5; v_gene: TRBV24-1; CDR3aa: CATSEPGTSRTQYF; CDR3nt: TGTGCCACCAGTGAACCGGGGACTAGCAGGACCCAGTACTTC
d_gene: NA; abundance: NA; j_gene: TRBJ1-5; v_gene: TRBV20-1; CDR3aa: CSASWTVNQPQHF; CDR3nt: TGCAGTGCTAGCTGGACAGTCAATCAGCCCCAGCATTTT
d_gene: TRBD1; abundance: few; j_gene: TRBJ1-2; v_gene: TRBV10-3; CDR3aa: CAISSDRGLALLNGYTF; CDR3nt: TGTGCCATCAGTAGCGACAGGGGGCTTGCTCTCCTTAATGGCTACACCTTC
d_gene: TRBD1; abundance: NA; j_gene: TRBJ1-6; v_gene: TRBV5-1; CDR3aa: CASSFSPGQGDSPLHF; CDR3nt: TGCGCCAGCAGCTTTTCACCGGGACAGGGGGATTCACCCCTCCACTTT
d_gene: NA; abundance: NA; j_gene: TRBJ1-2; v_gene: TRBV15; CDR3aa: CATSRDLGGVGGYTF; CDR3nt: TGTGCCACCAGCAGAGATCTTGGAGGGGTTGGCGGCTACACCTTC
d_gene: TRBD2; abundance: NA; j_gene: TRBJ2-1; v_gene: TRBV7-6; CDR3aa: CASSLVSGVSYNEQFF; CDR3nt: TGTGCCAGCAGCTTAGTTAGCGGGGTTTCCTACAATGAGCAGTTCTTC
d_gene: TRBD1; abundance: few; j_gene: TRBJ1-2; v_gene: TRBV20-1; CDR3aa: CSASDRGNYGYTF; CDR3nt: TGCAGTGCCAGCGACAGGGGCAACTATGGCTACACCTTC
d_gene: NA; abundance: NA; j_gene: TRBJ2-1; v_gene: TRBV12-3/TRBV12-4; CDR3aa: CACSLVRDGEQFF; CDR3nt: TGTGCCTGCAGTTTGGTCAGGGACGGTGAGCAGTTCTTC
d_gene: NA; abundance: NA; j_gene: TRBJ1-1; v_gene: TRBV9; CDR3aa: CASSVGRSNTEAYF; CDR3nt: TGTGCCAGCAGCGTAGGACGGTCGAACACTGAAGCTTACTTT
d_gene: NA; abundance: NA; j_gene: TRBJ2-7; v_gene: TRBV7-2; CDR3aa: CASSPRGNGGIEQYF; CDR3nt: TGTGCCAGCAGCCCCCGAGGGAACGGGGGAATCGAGCAGTACTTC
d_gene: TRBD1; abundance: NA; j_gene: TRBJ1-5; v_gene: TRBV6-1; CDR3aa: CANSETGWDQPQHF; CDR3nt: TGTGCCAACAGTGAGACAGGGTGGGATCAGCCCCAGCATTTT
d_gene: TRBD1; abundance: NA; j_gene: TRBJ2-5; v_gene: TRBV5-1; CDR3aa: CASSHGTADQETQYF; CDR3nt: TGCGCCAGCAGCCACGGGACAGCGGACCAAGAGACCCAGTACTTC
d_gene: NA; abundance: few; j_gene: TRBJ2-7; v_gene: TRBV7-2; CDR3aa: CASSSPTRSSYEQYF; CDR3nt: TGTGCCAGCAGCTCTCCGACACGTTCCTCCTACGAGCAGTACTTC
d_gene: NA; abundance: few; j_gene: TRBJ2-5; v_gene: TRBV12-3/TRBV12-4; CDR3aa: CASNADQGTQYF; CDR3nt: TGTGCCAGCAACGCGGACCAGGGGACCCAGTACTTC
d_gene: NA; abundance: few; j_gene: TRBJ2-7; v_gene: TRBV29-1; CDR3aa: CSVEAALKGTYEQYF; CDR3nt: TGCAGCGTTGAAGCGGCACTGAAAGGGACCTACGAGCAGTACTTC
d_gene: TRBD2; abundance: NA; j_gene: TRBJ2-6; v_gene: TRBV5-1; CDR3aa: CASTDAWASGGPGANVLTF; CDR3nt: TGCGCCAGCACCGACGCTTGGGCTAGCGGTGGCCCTGGGGCCAACGTCCTGACTTTC
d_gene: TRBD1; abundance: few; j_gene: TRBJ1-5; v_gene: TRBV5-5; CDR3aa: CASSLAGRTGSSNQPQHF; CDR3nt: TGTGCCAGCAGCTTGGCCGGCCGGACAGGATCTAGCAATCAGCCCCAGCATTTT
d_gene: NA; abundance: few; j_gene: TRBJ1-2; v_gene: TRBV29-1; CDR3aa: CSVEGQAFGYTF; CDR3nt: TGCAGCGTTGAAGGGCAGGCTTTTGGCTACACCTTC
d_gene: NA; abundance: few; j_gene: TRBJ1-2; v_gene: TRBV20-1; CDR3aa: CSAREGGGNYGYTF; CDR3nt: TGCAGTGCTAGAGAAGGAGGCGGGAACTATGGCTACACCTTC
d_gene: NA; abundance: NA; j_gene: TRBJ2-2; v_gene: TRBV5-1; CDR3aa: CASSLAGRLSAGELFF; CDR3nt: TGCGCCAGCAGCTTGGCCGGACGGCTGTCGGCCGGGGAGCTGTTTTTT